The clone carrying this TCR beta chain was counted a few times. Its specificity is unknown. These data originate in a study of identical twins. The germline V gene has CDR1 LGHNA and CDR2 YSLEER. The CDR3 contains 14 residues. V dropped 3 bases and J dropped 2 bases, with 9 bases sitting between them. Donors uniformly comprised healthy Caucasians. MiXCR was run by TCRdb on the 5' RACE reads, yielding one entry per CDR3 protein. The table has approximately 600,000 distinct CDR3 sequences, around 9.6% seen once. Study observations and caveats: Fewer insertions marked abundant cord blood beta clonotypes; young adult naive trended weakly, memory not at all.

This sample was also put to use in a study of yellow fever vaccine responses in identical twins. That source reports: After vaccination, twins' T cell response reportedly seemed partly convergent, partly personalized.

The rearrangement uses TRBV4-3 and TRBJ2-3; a weak D match, TRBD2 (5 bases). This TCR derives from a woman aged 18-29 years in good health. The sample comprised PBMCs. The CDR3 region is CASSHPGYTDTQYF. In DNA form, the CDR3 reads TGCGCCAGCAGCCACCCGGGATACACAGATACGCAGTATTTT.